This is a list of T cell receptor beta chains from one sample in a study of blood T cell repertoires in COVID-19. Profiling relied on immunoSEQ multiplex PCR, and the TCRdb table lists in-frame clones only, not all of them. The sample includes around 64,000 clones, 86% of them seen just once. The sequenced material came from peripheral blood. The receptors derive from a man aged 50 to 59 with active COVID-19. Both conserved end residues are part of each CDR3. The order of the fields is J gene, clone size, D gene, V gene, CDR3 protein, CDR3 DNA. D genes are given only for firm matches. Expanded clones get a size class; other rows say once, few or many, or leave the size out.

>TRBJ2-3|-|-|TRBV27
CASRPGLVTDTQYF
TGTGCCAGCAGACCGGGACTTGTCACAGATACGCAGTATTTT
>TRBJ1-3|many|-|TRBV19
CASSIDSSGNTIYF
TGTGCCAGTAGTATCGACAGCTCTGGAAACACCATATATTTT
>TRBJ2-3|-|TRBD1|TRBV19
CASSPAGQGGYTDTQYF
TGTGCCAGTAGCCCCGCCGGACAGGGGGGATACACAGATACGCAGTATTTT
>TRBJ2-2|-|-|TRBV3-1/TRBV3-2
CASSPFRQTNTGELFF
TGTGCCAGCAGCCCATTTCGACAGACGAACACCGGGGAGCTGTTTTTT
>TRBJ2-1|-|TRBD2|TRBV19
CATWSSGSSYNEQFF
TGTGCCACCTGGAGTAGCGGGAGCTCCTACAATGAGCAGTTCTTC
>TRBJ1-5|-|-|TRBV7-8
CASVGGYSNQPQHF
TGTGCCTCGGTGGGGGGATATAGCAATCAGCCCCAGCATTTT
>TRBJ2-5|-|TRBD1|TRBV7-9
CASSPGQAVGETQYF
TGTGCCAGCAGCCCAGGACAGGCCGTAGGGGAGACCCAGTACTTC
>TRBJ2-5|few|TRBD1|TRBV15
CATGQDYQETQYF
TGTGCCACCGGACAGGACTACCAAGAGACCCAGTACTTC
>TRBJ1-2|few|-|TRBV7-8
CASSPSRGTYGYTF
TGTGCCAGCAGCCCAAGTAGGGGAACCTATGGCTACACCTTC
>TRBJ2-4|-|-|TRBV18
CASSRGDTLAKNIQYF
TGTGCCAGCTCCCGGGGGGACACCTTAGCCAAAAACATTCAGTACTTC
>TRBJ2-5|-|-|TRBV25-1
CASLKGGGETQYF
TGTGCCAGCCTAAAAGGGGGGGGAGAGACCCAGTACTTC
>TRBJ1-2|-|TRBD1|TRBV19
CASNPDRVGYGYTF
TGTGCCAGTAATCCAGACAGGGTGGGCTATGGCTACACCTTC
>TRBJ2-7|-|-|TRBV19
CASRDTTGRRNAQYF
TGTGCCAGTAGGGACACGACAGGTAGAAGAAACGCGCAGTACTTC
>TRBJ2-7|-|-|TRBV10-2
CASSEQAIYEQYF
TGCGCCAGCAGTGAACAGGCCATCTACGAGCAGTACTTC
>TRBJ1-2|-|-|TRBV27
CASRPFGEASGYTF
TGTGCCAGCAGACCATTCGGGGAAGCTAGTGGCTACACCTTC
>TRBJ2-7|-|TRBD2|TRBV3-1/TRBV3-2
CASSQDRAGGYSYEQYF
TGTGCCAGCAGCCAAGATCGCGCGGGGGGTTACTCCTACGAGCAGTACTTC
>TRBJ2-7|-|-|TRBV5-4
CASSLAVERPNYEQYF
TGTGCCAGCAGCTTGGCGGTGGAGAGGCCAAACTACGAGCAGTACTTC
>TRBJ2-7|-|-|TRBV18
CASSPIPGQSSYEQYF
TGTGCCAGCTCACCTATCCCTGGACAGAGCTCCTACGAGCAGTACTTC
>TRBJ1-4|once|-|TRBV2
CASSRGGGRVEEKLFF
TGTGCCAGCAGCAGGGGTGGGGGAAGGGTGGAGGAAAAACTGTTTTTT
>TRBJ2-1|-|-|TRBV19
CASRGRGFNEQFF
TGTGCCAGTAGGGGCAGGGGTTTTAATGAGCAGTTCTTC
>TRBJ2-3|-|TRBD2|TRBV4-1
CASSQDASGGARDTQYF
TGCGCCAGCAGCCAAGATGCGAGCGGGGGGGCCAGAGATACGCAGTATTTT
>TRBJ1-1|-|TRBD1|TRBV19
CASSLAQTGDYEAFF
TGTGCCAGTAGTCTAGCCCAGACAGGGGACTATGAAGCTTTCTTT
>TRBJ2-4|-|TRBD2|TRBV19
CASSISREWDQYF
TGTGCCAGTAGTATATCGCGGGAGTGGGATCAGTACTTC
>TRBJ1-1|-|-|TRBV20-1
CSASGAVNTEAFF
TGCAGTGCTAGTGGGGCAGTGAACACTGAAGCTTTCTTT
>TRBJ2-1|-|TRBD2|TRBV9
CASSVVVTSPNEQFF
TGTGCCAGCAGCGTAGTAGTGACTAGCCCCAATGAGCAGTTCTTC
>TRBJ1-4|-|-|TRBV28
CASRGGTGIWEKLFF
TGTGCCAGCAGAGGAGGGACGGGGATTTGGGAAAAACTGTTTTTT
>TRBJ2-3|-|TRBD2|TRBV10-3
CAISETSGSGTDTQYF
TGTGCCATCAGTGAGACTAGCGGGAGTGGCACAGATACGCAGTATTTT
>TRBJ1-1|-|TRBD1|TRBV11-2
CASSLNRGGGTEAFF
TGTGCCAGCAGCTTGAACAGGGGAGGCGGCACTGAAGCTTTCTTT
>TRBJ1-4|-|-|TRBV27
CASSLDPPGFATNEKLFF
TGTGCCAGCAGTCTCGACCCCCCAGGGTTTGCAACTAATGAAAAACTGTTTTTT
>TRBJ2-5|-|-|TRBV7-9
CASSITANRGGETQYF
TGTGCCAGCAGCATAACTGCAAACAGAGGGGGAGAGACCCAGTACTTC
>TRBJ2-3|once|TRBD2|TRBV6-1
CASSYSSGGDTQYF
TGTGCCAGCAGTTATTCAAGCGGGGGGGATACGCAGTATTTT
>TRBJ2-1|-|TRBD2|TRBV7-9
CASSANLLAGVSNEQFF
TGTGCCAGCAGCGCCAACCTTCTAGCGGGAGTATCTAATGAGCAGTTCTTC
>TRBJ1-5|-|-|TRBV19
CANPQEKNNQPQHF
TGTGCCAACCCACAGGAGAAGAACAATCAGCCCCAGCATTTT
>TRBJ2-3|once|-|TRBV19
CASSPSGSPDTQYF
TGTGCCAGTAGTCCTAGTGGGAGCCCAGATACGCAGTATTTT
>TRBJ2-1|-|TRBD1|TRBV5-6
CASSLLGQGKNEQFF
TGTGCCAGCAGCTTGTTGGGACAGGGTAAGAATGAGCAGTTCTTC
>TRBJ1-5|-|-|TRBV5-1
CASSVGVVSDQPQHF
TGCGCCAGCAGCGTCGGGGTCGTAAGTGATCAGCCCCAGCATTTT
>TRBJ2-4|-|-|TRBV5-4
CASSARGGGSPIQYF
TGTGCCAGCAGCGCCCGTGGGGGGGGCAGCCCCATTCAGTACTTC
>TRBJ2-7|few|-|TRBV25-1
CASSEALDSEQYF
TGTGCCAGCAGTGAGGCTCTCGACTCCGAGCAGTACTTC
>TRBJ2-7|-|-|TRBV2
CASREYEQYF
TGTGCCAGCAGAGAGTATGAGCAGTACTTC
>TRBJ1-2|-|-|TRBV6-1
CASSEYRDNYGYTF
TGTGCCAGCAGTGAATACAGGGATAACTATGGCTACACCTTC
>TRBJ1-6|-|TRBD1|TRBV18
CASSPKTGFNSPLHF
TGTGCCAGCTCACCAAAGACAGGGTTCAATTCACCCCTCCACTTT
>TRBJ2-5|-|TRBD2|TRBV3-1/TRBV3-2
CASSRRLAGEETQYF
TGTGCCAGCAGCCGCCGACTAGCGGGAGAAGAGACCCAGTACTTC